This TCR beta chain was observed in a study of beta chain features in type 1 diabetes. Points from the study as a whole: PCR might show a preference for shorter templates, equally across patients and controls. Type 1 diabetes patients showed a moderate but significant shortening of TCRB CDR3s in all four CD4+ subsets.

The germline V gene has CDR1 MNHEY and CDR2 SVGAGI. J lost 5 bases, V lost 6 bases, and 10 bases had no gene match. The CDR3 runs to 15 residues. This clone was recorded a few times. Its antigen is currently unknown. The whole isolated RNA underwent reverse transcription, so sequencing captured expressed TCRB transcripts. Sequencing of naive, central memory and regulatory T cell samples gave an average of roughly 4 million reads. Profiled with immunoSEQ multiplex PCR; TCRdb holds only in-frame clones, not every one. This table has 200,000 to 250,000 clones, about 15% appearing once. Sample: naive CD4+ T cells from blood. The sequence was collected from a man aged 30 to 39 with type 1 diabetes. The chain couples TRBV6-5 to TRBJ1-1; 9 nucleotides agree with TRBD1. The CDR3: CASRYTGGVGTEAFF. The CDR3 DNA sequence: TGTGCCAGCAGGTATACAGGGGGCGTCGGGACTGAAGCTTTCTTT.